These 10 T cell receptor beta chains originate from one sample sequenced in a study of regulatory T cells in long-lasting Graves disease. The time point is: newly diagnosed GD, antithyroid drugs for less than 3 months. From RNA extracted from PBMCs, the TCR library was made. To make TCR beta libraries, researchers used iRepertoire HTBI primers and Arm-PCR of CDR3 regions. MiXCR, applied by TCRdb to the multiplex PCR reads, yields one record per CDR3 protein. The sample lists about 560,000 distinct CDR3 sequences, 15% to 20% seen once, with around 13% in the top ten. These data are also associated with another study on T cells in Graves' hyperthyroidism and ophthalmopathy.

The sequenced sample was peripheral blood mononuclear cells (PBMCs), obtained at new diagnosis, from a patient treated with antithyroid drugs. These receptors were obtained from a man aged 18 to 29 with Graves disease.

A word on this clonotype: Germline is not matched at one junction end, which may reflect a read error. V and J are TRBV11-2 and TRBJ1-4, with TRBD1 as a possible D gene (6 bases). This CDR3 has 13 residues. In germline, CDR1 is SGHAT, CDR2 FQNNGV. This CDR3 reads CARSSRGGEKLFF. As DNA, the CDR3 is TGTGCCCGCAGCTCCAGGGGCGGGGAAAAACTGTTTTTT.

This clonotype was seen many times. The chain couples TRBV30 to TRBJ1-1; 7 bases align to TRBD1. The CDR3 length is 13 residues. V lost 5 bases and J lost 1; bases outside the gene matches: 4. Per the germline V gene, CDR1 is GTSNPN and CDR2 is SVGIG (reference sequence). The chain's CDR3 is CAWGRTGNTEAFF. As DNA, the CDR3 is TGTGCCTGGGGTAGGACAGGGAACACTGAAGCTTTCTTT.

There are a few counts of this clonotype. The genes are TRBV7-9 and TRBJ2-2; D not resolved. The CDR3 spans 16 residues. Germline CDR1 is SEHNR and CDR2 is FQNEAQ (reference sequence). Trimming pared 2 bases from V and 6 bases from J, leaving 16 bases between. The CDR3 bases are TGTGCCAGCAGCTTAACCCTACTTGAACTTCCCGGGGAGCTGTTTTTT. Its translation: CASSLTLLELPGELFF.

The chain uses TRBV4-2 and TRBJ2-1; 10 bases are a match to TRBD2. The germline V gene has CDR1 LGHNA and CDR2 YNFKEQ. J lost 7 bases, V lost 0 bases, and 12 bases had no gene match. The CDR3 spans 18 residues. The CDR3 here is CASSQDGGASGSSNEQFF. CDR3 nucleotides: TGTGCCAGCAGCCAAGATGGGGGCGCTAGCGGGAGTTCAAATGAGCAGTTCTTC.

A few counts support this clonotype. This chain links TRBV20-1 with TRBJ1-1; 7 positions agree with TRBD1. The germline CDR1 and CDR2 sequences are DFQATT and SNEGSKA (reference sequence). After removal of 5 bases from V and 9 bases from J, the junction contained 6 bases not matched to a gene. The CDR3 has 11 residues. CDR3 sequence: CSAPGGAQAFF. Written as DNA, the CDR3 is TGCAGTGCTCCAGGGGGAGCTCAAGCTTTCTTT.

The table lists this clonotype with many counts. The CDR3 DNA follows: TGCGCCAGCAGCTTGTCCAGGGCCTACGAGCAGTACTTC. Its translation: CASSLSRAYEQYF. The chain couples TRBV5-1 to TRBJ2-7; a weak D match, TRBD1 (5 bases). The length of the CDR3 is 13 residues. The V end was cut by 1 base, the J end by 2 bases, with 7 bases between. Per the germline V gene, CDR1 is SGHRS and CDR2 is YFSETQ.

This clonotype was recorded many times. The V gene is TRBV27, the J gene TRBJ2-3, with 11 bases matching TRBD2. V shed 10 bases, J shed 8 bases, and the junction held 14 bases outside the gene matches. The CDR3 has 15 amino acids. CDR1 MNHEY and CDR2 SMNVEV come from the germline V gene (reference sequence). The CDR3 DNA is TGTGCCACCTTATTGCAACTAGCGGGAGCCAGTACGCAGTATTTT. Protein sequence: CATLLQLAGASTQYF.

This chain joins TRBV27 and TRBJ2-7; TRBD2 agrees at 9 bases. The length of the CDR3 is 16 residues. Germline CDR1 MNHEY, CDR2 SMNVEV (reference sequence). With 5 bases clipped from V and 2 bases from J, the junction kept 10 bases outside the gene matches. CDR3 amino acids: CASSTRAGGKPYEQYF. Here the CDR3 DNA reads TGTGCCAGCAGTACCCGAGCGGGAGGTAAACCCTACGAGCAGTACTTC.

This clonotype was seen repeatedly, ten times or more. The chain has TRBV27 and TRBJ2-2; maybe TRBD1 (6 bases). Germline assignment: CDR1 MNHEY and CDR2 SMNVEV (reference sequence). The V and J ends lost 5 bases and 2 bases respectively, with 15 bases between them. CDR3 length: 16 residues. This CDR3 is CASSPRWGRNTGELFF. CDR3 coding DNA: TGTGCCAGCAGTCCCCGTTGGGGGCGAAACACCGGGGAGCTGTTTTTT.

This clonotype was detected many times. The chain couples TRBV10-3 to TRBJ2-3, with 7 bases matching TRBD1. The CDR3 has 14 residues. CDR1 and CDR2 from the germline V gene are ENHRY and SYGVKD. J lost 6 bases, V lost 6 bases, and 9 bases had no gene match. CDR3: CAIRTGTVVDTQYF. As DNA, the CDR3 is TGTGCCATCAGGACCGGGACAGTCGTGGATACGCAGTATTTT.